Below, 4 T cell receptor beta chains from the same sample are listed, as sequenced in a study of lymphopenia after photon versus proton radiotherapy. The method was immunoSEQ multiplex PCR; TCRdb's version includes in-frame clones alone and lacks a portion of them. The profile shows 16,000 or so clones, 80% to 90% of them singletons. The sequencing used peripheral blood, collected from a patient treated with proton-based radiotherapy. The receptors here all came from a woman aged 60-70 years with cholangiocarcinoma. Some clones in this sample may be carry-over from other donors' samples.

The chain has TRBV7-3 and TRBJ1-5; D may be TRBD1 (5 bases). Germline V lookup: CDR1 SGHTA, CDR2 FQGTGA. The CDR3 runs to 15 residues. V shed 6 bases and J shed 3 bases, with 15 bases lying between them. CDR3: CASRALEGNNQPQHF. In DNA form, the CDR3 reads TGTGCCAGCAGAGCCTTGGAGGGGAACAATCAGCCCCAGCATTTT. Combining the CDR3 with reference TRBV7-3 and TRBJ1-5 gives the whole variable domain GAGVSQTPSNKVTEKGKYVELRCDPISGHTALYWYRQSLGQGPEFLIYFQGTGAADDSGLPNDRFFAVRPEGSVSTLKIQRTERGDSAVYLCASRALEGNNQPQHFGDGTRLSIL.

J is TRBJ2-1 and V is TRBV9, with TRBD1 matching 7 bases. The trim removed 3 bases at V and 8 bases at J, leaving 8 bases unmatched. The germline V gene encodes CDR1 SGDLS and CDR2 YYNGEE. CDR3 length: 14 amino acids. The DNA for the CDR3 is TGTGCCAGCAGCGAACGACAGGGCGTGGATGAGCAGTTCTTC. Encoded protein: CASSERQGVDEQFF.

The J gene is TRBJ2-1, the V gene TRBV18; D call uncertain. Germline V lookup: CDR1 KGHSH, CDR2 LQKENI. The CDR3 is 14 amino acids. V was clipped by 0 bases and J by 10 bases, with 13 bases between them. The CDR3 loop reads CASSPPSGPREQFF. The CDR3 DNA follows: TGTGCCAGCTCACCACCGTCCGGCCCCAGAGAGCAGTTCTTC.

V gene TRBV5-1 combines with J gene TRBJ1-5; D may be TRBD1 (5 bases). Germline V gene sequence: CDR1 SGHRS, CDR2 YFSETQ. V lost 0 bases and J lost 5, with 12 bases in between. The CDR3 extends over 15 amino acids. CDR3: CASSLEGREHQPQHF. The CDR3 DNA is TGCGCCAGCAGCTTGGAGGGCAGGGAGCATCAGCCCCAGCATTTT.